The sequence of this T cell receptor (beta chain) was determined in a study of blood T cell repertoires in COVID-19 (dated by TCRdb to about 2020). Regarding the complete study: Collaborator samples came from the United States, Italy and Spain and covered acute and convalescent phases of COVID-19. The dataset comprised deeply sampled blood TCRbeta repertoires from subjects exposed to, actively infected with, or recovered from COVID-19. Nearly every sample came with metadata listing a de-identified subject ID, COVID-19 status, age in years and sex. The samples were drawn from two sources: the first 160 participants of the ongoing ImmuneRACE study, and 1,000 to 1,500 subjects contributed by 6 global collaborators. The repertoires were released in a freely available public database meant as a resource for research on the immune response to SARS-CoV-2. HLA class I and class II types, where available, came from metadata supplied by the sample provider rather than from assay-based typing. The material from the prospective study consisted of cDNA or gDNA derived from T cells, B-cell-depleted T cells, or PBMCs. Summary of the overall study and its limitations: Clinical and demographic metadata were provided uncurated, with the amount varying by source and participant.

Each collaborating institution followed its own protocols to collect whole blood in K2EDTA tubes. Collaborator samples were shipped for TCRbeta analysis as frozen whole blood, isolated PBMCs, or DNA extracted from either sample type. Relative to germline, V is 5 bases shorter and J is 1 base shorter, with 15 bases between their ends. The CDR3 has 15 amino acids, counting the end cysteine and phenylalanine. The read is trimmed to its CDR3 DNA, 45 bases read in frame from base 1. For CDR1 and CDR2, the germline V gene lists SQVTM and ANQGSEA. Remarks on this clone: No antigen is known for it. No qualities accompany the bases; no much larger clone lies one base away.

TCRbeta CDR3 regions were amplified from genomic DNA using the immunoSEQ Assay, a bias-controlled multiplex PCR. The source study handled its data this way. The number of nucleated cells in each sample was estimated from the amplification of reference gene primers within the assay. To quantify the absolute abundance of each unique TCRbeta CDR3 rearrangement, sequence reads were collapsed and filtered. For each sample, productive Simpson clonality was calculated by taking the square root of Simpson's diversity index across productive rearrangements. Entries here come from immuneACCESS through TCRdb and include only in-frame sequences with V and J called. Some clones fail to appear in such tables; in the studies checked, an unresolved V gene covers under half of the shortfall, and the cause of the remainder is unknown. V, J and clone size are those of that table, while D and trimming were read from the DNA. Counted in this sample were 100,000 to 150,000 clones; 75% to 90% of them appeared once. The ten biggest clones cover roughly a sixth of the sample.

The source is a man between 45 and 60 years old with active or convalescent COVID-19. Sequenced input: peripheral blood. Recombination connected TRBV29-1 to TRBJ2-1; a tentative D match to TRBD2 spans 6 bases. The CDR3 corresponds to CSVRGRNLSYNEQFF. The nucleotide sequence reads TGCAGCGTTCGGGGGAGGAATTTATCCTACAATGAGCAGTTCTTC.